The 29 T cell receptor beta chains below were found in one sample sequenced in a study of T-cell reconstitution after alpha-beta-depleted transplantation in children. Unique molecular identifiers featured in how the TCRbeta library was prepared. TCRdb reanalysed the PCR reads using MiXCR and keeps one entry per CDR3 protein. The sample holds some 240,000 distinct CDR3 sequences, approximately 9.9% seen once. The source was PBMCs from the stem cell graft donor, collected from the stem cell graft. The source of these receptors is a human donor who donated a stem cell graft to a child with SCID.

With respect to this clonotype: A much larger clone differs by one base, so this may be a read error. The rearrangement links TRBV3-1 to TRBJ2-7, with D possibly TRBD2 on 5 matching bases. The CDR3 is made up of 12 amino acids. Germline CDR1 LGHDT, CDR2 YNNKEL (reference sequence). This chain's CDR3 is CASGGRTYKQYF. For the CDR3, the DNA is TGTGCCAGCGGAGGCAGGACCTACAAGCAGTACTTC.

In this sample, this clonotype turned up many times. The rearrangement uses TRBV5-1 and TRBJ1-2; weak D call: TRBD1 (6 bases). The CDR3 runs 14 residues. V lost 0 bases and J 8 bases, leaving 14 bases between the germline ends. The germline V gene has CDR1 SGHRS and CDR2 YFSETQ. Here the CDR3 DNA reads TGCGCCAGCAGCTTGGAAGCAGGGGCGCAAGGCTACACCTTC. Translating gives CASSLEAGAQGYTF.

This clonotype came up many times. The rearrangement joins TRBV6-1 to TRBJ1-5, with 7 bases that match TRBD1. This CDR3 region has 14 residues. Trimming cost V 7 bases and J 1 base; bases outside gene matches: 4. Germline V lookup: CDR1 MNHNS, CDR2 SASEGT. CDR3 protein: CASTGGRSNQPQHF. The CDR3 DNA reads TGTGCCAGCACAGGGGGTAGGAGCAATCAGCCCCAGCATTTT.

Of note for this clonotype: A read error may be the cause here, since a much bigger clone is one base away. The chain joins TRBV7-7 to TRBJ2-5, with 7 bases fitting TRBD1. The CDR3 totals 15 residues. After removal of 0 bases from V and 1 base from J, the junction contained 2 bases not matched to a gene. Germline V lookup: CDR1 SSHAT, CDR2 FNYEAQ (reference sequence). The CDR3 DNA is TGTGCCAGCAGCTTAGCGGGACAGTTCCAAGAGACCCAGTACTTC. This encodes CASSLAGQFQETQYF.

This clonotype was observed many times. This chain uses TRBV20-1 with TRBJ1-5; D is possibly TRBD1 (5 bases). The CDR3 sequence is 14 residues long. V was trimmed by 3 bases and J by 5 bases, leaving 14 bases between them. CDR1 and CDR2 (germline): DFQATT, SNEGSKA (reference sequence). CDR3 loop: CSASLGAGDQPQHF. Written as DNA, the CDR3 is TGCAGTGCTAGTTTAGGGGCTGGGGATCAGCCCCAGCATTTT.

This clonotype was seen a handful of times. The J gene is TRBJ1-1, the V gene TRBV28; maybe TRBD1 (5 bases). The CDR3 consists of 12 residues. Trimming cost V 2 bases and J 11 bases, with 12 bases left between them. The germline gives CDR1 MDHEN, CDR2 SYDVKM. The CDR3 nucleotides are TGTGCCAGCAGTTTAAGGGACTCGCCCGCTTTCTTT. It specifies CASSLRDSPAFF.

This clonotype appeared many times. This rearrangement joins TRBV14 to TRBJ2-5, with a weak D call TRBD2 (6 bases). The CDR3 is 18 amino acids. Germline CDR1 SGHDN, CDR2 FVKESK. The V and J ends lost 0 bases and 0 bases respectively, with 17 bases between them. The DNA for the CDR3 is TGTGCCAGCAGCCAAGATCGGCTGGGCGGGGTGTACCAAGAGACCCAGTACTTC. This sequence encodes CASSQDRLGGVYQETQYF.

This clonotype was seen many times. This rearrangement joins TRBV5-1 to TRBJ2-3; D not resolved. V lost 2 bases and J lost 0, with 19 bases in between. Germline V CDR1 and CDR2: SGHRS, YFSETQ. The CDR3 is 18 amino acids. The DNA of the CDR3 is TGCGCCAGCAGCTTATACGGTACCCTTGAATCTAGCACAGATACGCAGTATTTT. Residues: CASSLYGTLESSTDTQYF.

The J gene is TRBJ2-4, the V gene TRBV20-1; the match to TRBD1 covers 12 bases. CDR3 length equals 17 residues. V shed 6 bases and J 0 bases; nucleotides not matched to a gene: 9. The germline V gene encodes CDR1 DFQATT and CDR2 SNEGSKA (reference sequence). DNA of the CDR3: TGCAGTGCCACGGGACAGGGGGCCGTACTAGCCAAAAACATTCAGTACTTC. As protein: CSATGQGAVLAKNIQYF.

The table lists this clonotype with a few counts. Since a much larger clone is just one base distant, this may be a read error. The chain has TRBV19 and TRBJ1-4, with D uncertain. The CDR3 totals 20 residues. With 5 bases removed from V and 7 bases from J, the gap between germline ends came to 32 bases. From germline, CDR1 is LNHDA and CDR2 SQIVND (reference sequence). The CDR3 sequence: CASSLLIGPASNSPIEKLFF. CDR3 nucleotides: TGTGCCAGTAGTCTACTCATCGGACCGGCTAGCAACTCTCCTATTGAAAAACTGTTTTTT.

The V and J genes are TRBV6-5 and TRBJ1-2; 7 bases map to TRBD1. V dropped 8 bases and J dropped 6; count of bases not matched to a gene: 3. This CDR3 is 11 amino acids long. Germline V gene sequence: CDR1 MNHEY, CDR2 SVGAGI. The CDR3 bases are TGTGCCAGCGGCACAGGGGATGGCTACACCTTC. Protein product: CASGTGDGYTF.

Many counts were recorded for this clonotype. The V gene is TRBV20-1, the J gene TRBJ2-1; 11 bases are shared with TRBD2. In germline, CDR1 is DFQATT, CDR2 SNEGSKA (reference sequence). Germline trimming cut 6 bases from V and 6 bases from J; bases unmatched to any gene: 7. The CDR3 runs 14 residues. The CDR3: CSARLAGYPNEQFF. The CDR3 nucleotides read TGCAGTGCGAGACTAGCGGGGTATCCCAATGAGCAGTTCTTC.

V gene TRBV30 combines with J gene TRBJ1-5, with TRBD1 as a possible D gene (5 bases). The length of the CDR3 is 14 residues. The V end lost 0 bases, the J end lost 7 bases, and 13 bases lay between the germline ends. The germline gives CDR1 GTSNPN, CDR2 SVGIG (reference sequence). The chain's CDR3 is CAWSVGVGGQPQHF. In DNA form, the CDR3 reads TGTGCCTGGAGTGTGGGGGTGGGTGGGCAGCCCCAGCATTTT.

This clonotype was seen many times. The chain links TRBV7-9 to TRBJ1-1, with D possibly being TRBD1 (5 bases). This CDR3 contains 15 residues. CDR1 is SEHNR and CDR2 is FQNEAQ in the germline V gene (reference sequence). V was shortened by 3 bases and J by 3 bases, with 14 bases between the two germline ends. Here the CDR3 DNA reads TGTGCCAGCAGCTTGGCGTGGGGCCAAGACACTGAAGCTTTCTTT. It encodes CASSLAWGQDTEAFF.

The rearrangement joins TRBV4-2 to TRBJ2-7, with 9 bases fitting TRBD2. Per germline, CDR1 LGHNA and CDR2 YNFKEQ. The CDR3 length is 16 residues. V trimming: 0 bases; J trimming: 2 bases; junction bases outside the gene matches: 5. CDR3 loop: CASSQDGGGGAYEQYF. The DNA of the CDR3 is TGTGCCAGCAGCCAAGATGGAGGCGGGGGGGCCTACGAGCAGTACTTC.

This clonotype was detected many times. The gene calls are TRBV5-1 and TRBJ2-1; a possible D gene is TRBD2 (5 bases). V lost 0 bases, J lost 7 bases, and 11 bases lay in between. This CDR3 is built from 14 residues. The germline gives CDR1 SGHRS, CDR2 YFSETQ. CDR3 DNA sequence: TGCGCCAGCAGCTTGGGGAACTCGGGGAATGAGCAGTTCTTC. Amino acid sequence: CASSLGNSGNEQFF.

This clonotype was observed a few times. The rearrangement uses TRBV7-2 and TRBJ1-1, with no clear D. The CDR3 spans 16 residues. Germline CDR1 is SGHTA and CDR2 is FQGNSA. V lost 4 bases and J lost 0, with 15 bases in between. The CDR3, as DNA: TGTGCCAGCAGCTCGGACGGCCCCACCATGAACACTGAAGCTTTCTTT. Its protein is CASSSDGPTMNTEAFF.

Comments on this clonotype: This may come from a read error, since a much larger clone is one base off. V gene TRBV5-6 combines with J gene TRBJ1-1; 7 bases agree with TRBD1. V trimming: 4 bases; J trimming: 0 bases; junction bases outside the gene matches: 6. The CDR3 consists of 15 residues. Germline V lookup: CDR1 SGHDT, CDR2 YYEEEE. The CDR3: CASSRRGHMNTEAFF. The CDR3 DNA reads as TGTGCCAGCAGCCGTAGGGGGCACATGAACACTGAAGCTTTCTTT.

The table lists this clonotype with many counts. The chain carries TRBV18 and TRBJ2-7; tentatively, D is TRBD2 (6 bases). Germline loops: CDR1 KGHSH, CDR2 LQKENI. CDR3 length equals 17 residues. Trimming cost V 1 base and J 0 bases, with 16 bases left between them. CDR3 in amino acids: CASSPRVGQGLSYEQYF. In DNA form, the CDR3 reads TGTGCCAGCTCACCACGCGTAGGGCAGGGACTCTCCTACGAGCAGTACTTC.

At least ten counts were recorded for this clonotype. The V and J genes are TRBV29-1 and TRBJ2-5, with D tentatively TRBD1 or TRBD2 (5 bases each). Trimming cost V 4 bases and J 4 bases, with 13 bases left between them. The CDR3 is 13 amino acids. Germline values: CDR1 SQVTM, CDR2 ANQGSEA. The CDR3, as DNA: TGCAGCGTTGTCTGGGGACCGGGAGAGACCCAGTACTTC. Translated: CSVVWGPGETQYF.

This clonotype was recorded many times. The rearrangement joins TRBV5-1 to TRBJ2-5; no clear D. This CDR3 comprises 13 residues. In germline, CDR1 is SGHRS, CDR2 YFSETQ. Trimming took off 1 base at V and 5 bases at J, with 9 bases between the two ends. The CDR3 DNA follows: TGCGCCAGCAGCTTGCAGCCTGCCGAGACCCAGTACTTC. Protein product: CASSLQPAETQYF.

This clonotype was observed many times. The chain is built from TRBV20-1 and TRBJ1-2; a possible D gene is TRBD1 (5 bases). The CDR3 has 12 amino acids. Germline CDR1 reads DFQATT; CDR2 reads SNEGSKA (reference sequence). CDR3 region: CRGSGRDYGYTF. DNA for the CDR3: TGCAGGGGGTCAGGGCGGGACTATGGCTACACCTTC.

The chain carries TRBV19 and TRBJ1-1; 8 bases match TRBD1. Germline lookup yields CDR1 LNHDA and CDR2 SQIVND (reference sequence). Trimming cost V 6 bases and J 0 bases; bases outside gene matches: 12. The CDR3 covers 17 residues. CDR3 region: CASSGQGHSALNTEAFF. DNA of the CDR3: TGTGCCAGTAGCGGACAGGGTCACTCGGCCTTGAACACTGAAGCTTTCTTT.

This clonotype was counted at least ten times. CDR3 region: CASSWGQGQETQYF. The CDR3 region has the DNA TGTGCCAGCAGTTGGGGACAGGGCCAAGAGACCCAGTACTTC. The chain joins TRBV6-5 to TRBJ2-5; 9 bases align to TRBD1. This CDR3 has 14 amino acids. Germline lookup yields CDR1 MNHEY and CDR2 SVGAGI. The V segment lost 4 bases and the J segment 1 base; nucleotides outside the gene matches: 1.

This clonotype was found many times. The chain couples TRBV6-2 or TRBV6-3 to TRBJ2-2, with 10 bases fitting TRBD1. The CDR3 has 16 amino acids. CDR1 is MNHEY, CDR2 SVGEGT, per germline. V was pared by 6 bases and J by 2 bases, with 6 bases of the junction left unmatched. The CDR3 nucleotides read TGTGCCAGCAGCCTTGACAGGGGGCCCAACACCGGGGAGCTGTTTTTT. Translated, it gives CASSLDRGPNTGELFF.

This clonotype was seen ten or more times. The rearrangement links TRBV5-1 to TRBJ1-2, with D possibly being TRBD1 (5 bases). V was trimmed by 2 bases and J by 6 bases, leaving 11 bases between them. This CDR3 comprises 13 residues. In germline, CDR1 is SGHRS, CDR2 YFSETQ. CDR3 protein: CASSLDGGNGYTF. The CDR3 DNA reads TGCGCCAGCAGCTTAGACGGGGGAAATGGCTACACCTTC.

The CDR3 region has the DNA TGTGCCAGCCTAAACCTTAACACTGAAGCTTTCTTT. Translation: CASLNLNTEAFF. The chain recombines TRBV28 with TRBJ1-1, with D unresolved. This CDR3 has 12 amino acids. The germline V gene has CDR1 MDHEN and CDR2 SYDVKM. Trimming left V 8 bases short and J 2 bases short, with 9 bases between.

In its sample, this clonotype was seen a few times. This chain uses TRBV29-1 with TRBJ2-5; TRBD1 agrees at 8 bases. Germline-derived CDR1 and CDR2 are SQVTM and ANQGSEA. The CDR3 is made up of 14 amino acids. The V gene end was trimmed by 7 bases and the J gene end by 3 bases; junction bases not matched to a gene: 10. CDR3 protein: CSAPRGQGKETQYF. Here the CDR3 DNA reads TGCAGCGCCCCCAGGGGGCAAGGAAAAGAGACCCAGTACTTC.

This clonotype was counted at least ten times. The chain couples TRBV20-1 to TRBJ2-1; D is uncertain. The CDR3 is 14 amino acids. V lost 1 base and J lost 5, with 12 bases in between. Germline CDR1 DFQATT, CDR2 SNEGSKA (reference sequence). The CDR3 loop reads CSARALRVHNEQFF. The CDR3, as DNA: TGCAGTGCTAGAGCGTTGAGAGTCCACAATGAGCAGTTCTTC.